This T cell receptor beta chain comes out of a study of regulatory T cells in long-lasting Graves disease. CDR3 regions were amplified by Arm-PCR using iRepertoire HTBI primers to build TCR beta libraries. MiXCR, run by TCRdb on the multiplex PCR reads, gives a single entry per CDR3 protein. The profile shows some 340,000 distinct CDR3 sequences, 12% of them singletons. As to time point: newly diagnosed GD, antithyroid drugs for less than 3 months. Extracted PBMC RNA gave rise to the TCR library. It was American Thyroid Association guidelines that determined Graves' disease diagnosis. This clonotype was counted at least ten times. These data were likewise used in another study, on T cells in Graves' hyperthyroidism and ophthalmopathy. That report adds: In the first-round RT-PCR of the TCR CDR3, the HTBI primer set was used. Clonotypes that were expanded in thyroid above 0.001 mostly appeared in blood too.

The sequenced sample was peripheral blood mononuclear cells (PBMCs), obtained at new diagnosis, from a patient treated with antithyroid drugs. The receptor was isolated from a woman under 30 with Graves disease.

As DNA, the CDR3 is TGTGCCAGCAGCTTATGGGGGGGCGAGGATCAGCCCCAGCATTTT. This codes for CASSLWGGEDQPQHF. The V gene is TRBV7-9, the J gene TRBJ1-5; the D gene is possibly TRBD1 (6 bases). Trimming cost V 2 bases and J 5 bases, with 13 bases left between them. Germline CDR1 and CDR2: SEHNR and FQNEAQ (reference sequence). The CDR3 is 15 residues long.